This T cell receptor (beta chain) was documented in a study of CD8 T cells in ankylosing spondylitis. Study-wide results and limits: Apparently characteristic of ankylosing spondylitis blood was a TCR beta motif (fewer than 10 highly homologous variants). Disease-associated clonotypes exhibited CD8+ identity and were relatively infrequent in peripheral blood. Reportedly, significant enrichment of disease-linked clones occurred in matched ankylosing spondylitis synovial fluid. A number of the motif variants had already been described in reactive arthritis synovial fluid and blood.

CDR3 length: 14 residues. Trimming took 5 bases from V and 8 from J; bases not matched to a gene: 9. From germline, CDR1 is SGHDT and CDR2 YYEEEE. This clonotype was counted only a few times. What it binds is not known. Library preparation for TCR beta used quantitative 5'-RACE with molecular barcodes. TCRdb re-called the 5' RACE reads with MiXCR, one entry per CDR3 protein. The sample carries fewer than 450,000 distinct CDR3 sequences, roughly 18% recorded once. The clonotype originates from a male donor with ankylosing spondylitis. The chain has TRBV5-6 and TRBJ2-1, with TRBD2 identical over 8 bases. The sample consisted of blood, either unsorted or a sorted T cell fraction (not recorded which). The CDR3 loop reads CASRRTGGPHEQFF. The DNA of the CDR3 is TGTGCCAGCAGACGGACGGGAGGGCCGCATGAGCAGTTCTTC.